A single sample gave rise to the 28 T cell receptor beta chains below, sequenced in a study of shared clonotypes between healthy human individuals. Profiling relied on immunoSEQ multiplex PCR, and the TCRdb table lists in-frame clones only, not all of them. The sample contains 400,000 to 600,000 clones, around 79% of which appear only once. Material: PBMCs. Receptor source: a woman aged 40 to 50 in good health. Some clones in this sample may be carry-over from other donors' samples.

This chain's CDR3 is CASTAGLALYEQYF. CDR3 bases: TGTGCCAGCACCGCGGGACTAGCGCTCTACGAGCAGTACTTC. V usage is TRBV28 and J usage is TRBJ2-7; the match to TRBD2 covers 10 bases. CDR3 length equals 14 residues. The germline V gene encodes CDR1 MDHEN and CDR2 SYDVKM. The V segment lost 7 bases and the J segment 3 bases; nucleotides outside the gene matches: 6.

The chain links TRBV5-1 to TRBJ2-1, with 14 bases lining up with TRBD2. V dropped 4 bases and J dropped 9; count of bases not matched to a gene: 9. Germline values: CDR1 SGHRS, CDR2 YFSETQ. This CDR3 is built from 16 residues. Here the CDR3 reads CASSESTSGRVGEQFF. CDR3 nucleotide sequence: TGCGCCAGCAGCGAATCGACTAGCGGGAGGGTGGGTGAGCAGTTCTTC.

This chain connects TRBV28 to TRBJ2-3; D perhaps matches TRBD2 (6 bases). Trimming left V 2 bases short and J 1 base short, with 10 bases between. The germline gives CDR1 MDHEN, CDR2 SYDVKM. This CDR3 is 15 amino acids long. The CDR3 DNA reads TGTGCCAGCAGTTTAACGGGAGTCGGCACAGATACGCAGTATTTT. It is translated as CASSLTGVGTDTQYF. Drawing the rest from reference TRBV28 and TRBJ2-3, the complete variable domain is DVKVTQSSRYLVKRTGEKVFLECVQDMDHENMFWYRQDPGLGLRLIYFSYDVKMKEKGDIPEGYSVSREKKERFSLILESASTNQTSMYLCASSLTGVGTDTQYFGPGTRLTVL.

The J gene is TRBJ1-1, the V gene TRBV19, with 11 positions matching TRBD1. The length of the CDR3 is 14 residues. CDR1 and CDR2 from the germline V gene are LNHDA and SQIVND (reference sequence). The V gene end was trimmed by 10 bases and the J gene end by 4 bases; junction bases not matched to a gene: 8. The CDR3 region has the DNA TGTGCCACCCGGGACAGGGGGAGGACCACTGAAGCTTTCTTT. Amino acid sequence: CATRDRGRTTEAFF.

This clone was detected a few times. The chain recombines TRBV19 with TRBJ1-5, with D uncertain. Germline CDR1 reads LNHDA; CDR2 reads SQIVND (reference sequence). V gave up 5 bases and J gave up 6 bases, with 8 bases separating them. This CDR3 region has 12 residues. CDR3 nucleotide sequence: TGTGCCAGTAGTGGTAGGAGTCAGCCCCAGCATTTT. It translates to CASSGRSQPQHF.

The chain recombines TRBV19 with TRBJ2-1; D is uncertain. The CDR3 totals 13 residues. Germline V gene data show CDR1 as LNHDA and CDR2 as SQIVND (reference sequence). CDR3 nucleotides: TGTAGCGTAGGCGTAAGCTCCTACAATGAGCAGTTCTTC. Its translation is CSVGVSSYNEQFF.

The rearrangement uses TRBV2 and TRBJ1-4; D is uncertain. The V gene lost 1 base and the J gene lost 7 bases, with 10 bases spanning the gap. Per germline, CDR1 SNHLY and CDR2 FYNNEI. This CDR3 spans 14 amino acids. CDR3 sequence (DNA): TGTGCCAGCAGTGAAGGGTCTGGGGTTGAAAAACTGTTTTTT. Protein product: CASSEGSGVEKLFF.

The chain joins TRBV2 to TRBJ1-2, with no clear D. Germline lookup yields CDR1 SNHLY and CDR2 FYNNEI. V was cut by 6 bases and J by 8 bases, with 13 bases left in between. This CDR3 comprises 12 residues. The CDR3: CASRGITIGYTF. In DNA, the CDR3 is TGTGCCAGCAGGGGGATTACTATCGGCTACACCTTC.

The chain carries TRBV5-4 and TRBJ2-5, with TRBD1 matching 9 bases. This CDR3 is built from 14 residues. The V and J ends lost 9 bases and 5 bases, in that order; junction bases with no gene match: 11. CDR1 SGHNT and CDR2 YYREEE come from the germline V gene (reference sequence). Written as DNA, the CDR3 is TGTGCCACCAGGGTGGGGACAGGGACGGAGACCCAGTACTTC. Translation gives CATRVGTGTETQYF.

V and J are TRBV19 and TRBJ2-5; D call uncertain. This CDR3 has 13 amino acids. With 4 bases removed from V and 5 bases from J, the gap between germline ends came to 11 bases. Germline V lookup: CDR1 LNHDA, CDR2 SQIVND (reference sequence). The CDR3 bases are TGTGCCAGTAGTACCGGTAGGTGGGAGACCCAGTACTTC. Translation: CASSTGRWETQYF.

V is TRBV7-8 and J is TRBJ2-7, with D possibly TRBD2 on 5 matching bases. Germline V gene sequence: CDR1 SGHVS, CDR2 FQNEAQ. The CDR3 totals 14 residues. V gave up 1 base and J gave up 7 bases, with 14 bases separating them. The CDR3 here is CASSLGPARREQYF. In DNA form, the CDR3 reads TGTGCCAGCAGCTTAGGTCCGGCGCGGAGGGAGCAGTACTTC.

A single count supports this clone. The chain combines TRBV28 with TRBJ2-2; a weak D match, TRBD2 (5 bases). The CDR3 loop spans 15 amino acids. Per the germline V gene, CDR1 is MDHEN and CDR2 is SYDVKM. Trimming pared 2 bases from V and 0 bases from J, leaving 7 bases between. The DNA of the CDR3 is TGTGCCAGCAGTTTAAGGGAGTCGAACACCGGGGAGCTGTTTTTT. Residues: CASSLRESNTGELFF.

The rearrangement links TRBV18 to TRBJ2-4; 8 nucleotides align to TRBD2. Germline lookup yields CDR1 KGHSH and CDR2 LQKENI. V dropped 8 bases and J dropped 7; count of bases not matched to a gene: 7. CDR3 size: 13 residues. The DNA for the CDR3 is TGTGCCAGCCACGGGGGGGTAGGCAACATTCAGTACTTC. Its protein product is CASHGGVGNIQYF.

The chain couples TRBV5-6 to TRBJ2-2, with unresolved D. The germline CDR1 and CDR2 sequences are SGHDT and YYEEEE. Between the trimmed V and J ends, which lost 1 base and 4 bases, there was a span of 8 bases. The CDR3 is made up of 14 amino acids. The CDR3 sequence is CASSLPASTGELFF. The CDR3 nucleotides are TGTGCCAGCAGCTTGCCAGCGTCCACCGGGGAGCTGTTTTTT.

The rearrangement joins TRBV10-3 to TRBJ2-1, with 15 nucleotides matching TRBD2. Germline CDR1 is ENHRY and CDR2 is SYGVKD. Trimming at V came to 2 bases and at J to 4 bases, leaving 3 bases not matched to a gene. CDR3 size: 17 residues. CDR3 residues: CAISEPGLAGGYNEQFF. As DNA, the CDR3 is TGTGCCATCAGTGAGCCAGGACTAGCGGGAGGGTACAATGAGCAGTTCTTC.

This clone has only one observation. The chain recombines TRBV7-2 with TRBJ2-7, with D tentatively TRBD2 (6 bases). The V gene's germline CDR1 is SGHTA and CDR2 FQGNSA. This CDR3 has 14 amino acids. The ends were cut back, 1 base at V and 3 bases at J, with 10 bases in the middle. The CDR3 coding sequence is TGTGCCAGCAGCTTAGAGGTGGGAGGCTACGAGCAGTACTTC. Translation gives CASSLEVGGYEQYF.

As to this clone: One end of the junction is discordant with germline, which a read error may explain. The rearrangement uses TRBV7-7 and TRBJ2-1; possible D gene TRBD2, 5 bases. The germline gives CDR1 SSHAT, CDR2 FNYEAQ (reference sequence). This CDR3 contains 14 residues. CDR3 sequence (DNA): TGTGCTAGCAGCTTAGACGGGAACTACAATGAGCAGTTCTTC. Protein: CASSLDGNYNEQFF.

The chain couples TRBV27 to TRBJ1-5; D remains ambiguous. V lost 3 bases and J 2 bases, leaving 5 bases between the germline ends. This CDR3 is built from 13 residues. Germline CDR1 reads MNHEY; CDR2 reads SMNVEV (reference sequence). As DNA, the CDR3 is TGTGCCAGCAGTTTCACCCGCAATCAGCCCCAGCATTTT. This encodes CASSFTRNQPQHF.

The chain uses TRBV7-3 and TRBJ1-1, with D unclear. Germline V gives CDR1 SGHTA, CDR2 FQGTGA. The CDR3 runs 13 residues. V shed 4 bases and J shed 6 bases, with 12 bases lying between them. This CDR3 reads CASSWQRNSEAFF. DNA of the CDR3: TGTGCCAGCAGCTGGCAGAGAAACTCTGAAGCTTTCTTT.

This chain connects TRBV9 to TRBJ2-1, with 8 bases matching TRBD2. CDR3 length: 16 amino acids. CDR1 and CDR2 (germline): SGDLS, YYNGEE. V lost 0 bases to trimming and J lost 4 bases; unmatched junction nucleotides: 6. DNA of the CDR3: TGTGCCAGCAGCGTAGCTCCCGCGGGAGGTTACAATGAGCAGTTCTTC. Its protein product is CASSVAPAGGYNEQFF.

This chain joins TRBV25-1 and TRBJ1-5; D unresolved. V lost 2 bases to trimming and J lost 6 bases, with 14 bases between them. Germline V gene lookup returns CDR1 MGHDK and CDR2 SYGVNS. This CDR3 region has 15 residues. CDR3 protein: CASSETSAGFQPQHF. For the CDR3, the DNA is TGTGCCAGCAGTGAAACCTCCGCCGGTTTTCAGCCCCAGCATTTT.

V usage is TRBV5-5 and J usage is TRBJ1-2; 10 bases align to TRBD1. Trimming removed 6 bases from V and 3 bases from J; junction bases left unmatched: 8. CDR3 size: 15 residues. The germline V gene encodes CDR1 SGHKS and CDR2 YYEKEE (reference sequence). CDR3 sequence: CASNPGQGMDYGYTF. The CDR3, as DNA: TGTGCCAGCAACCCGGGACAGGGGATGGACTATGGCTACACCTTC.

The rearrangement uses TRBV11-2 and TRBJ2-7; no reliable D call. Germline V CDR1 and CDR2: SGHAT, FQNNGV. V lost 4 bases to trimming and J lost 2 bases, with 9 bases between them. The CDR3 loop spans 13 amino acids. CDR3 sequence reads: CASSWAGPYEQYF. CDR3 bases: TGTGCCAGCAGCTGGGCAGGTCCCTACGAGCAGTACTTC.

The V call is TRBV18, the J call TRBJ2-7; TRBD2 might be the D (5 bases). The germline CDR1 and CDR2 sequences are KGHSH and LQKENI. This CDR3 has 14 residues. V lost 3 bases and J lost 2, with 11 bases in between. Here the CDR3 DNA reads TGTGCCAGCTCACCTGGACTGGAGCCCTACGAGCAGTACTTC. Protein: CASSPGLEPYEQYF.

This clone appeared a single time. J is TRBJ2-7 and V is TRBV30, with a possible D match to TRBD2 (6 bases). Trimming removed 5 bases at V and 3 bases at J, with 11 bases between. Germline-derived CDR1 and CDR2 are GTSNPN and SVGIG (reference sequence). The CDR3 covers 12 residues. The DNA for the CDR3 is TGTGCCTGGGGGGGGAGTTTCTACGAGCAGTACTTC. Translation: CAWGGSFYEQYF.

This clone was recorded many times. The rearrangement joins TRBV7-3 to TRBJ2-2; D call uncertain. Germline V gene sequence: CDR1 SGHTA, CDR2 FQGTGA. Trimming took off 2 bases at V and 2 bases at J, with 6 bases between the two ends. CDR3 length equals 14 residues. The CDR3 DNA reads as TGTGCCAGCAGCTTATCCTCAAACACCGGGGAGCTGTTTTTT. Translation gives CASSLSSNTGELFF. Looking up the rest from reference TRBV7-3 and TRBJ2-2 gives the full variable domain: GAGVSQTPSNKVTEKGKYVELRCDPISGHTALYWYRQSLGQGPEFLIYFQGTGAADDSGLPNDRFFAVRPEGSVSTLKIQRTERGDSAVYLCASSLSSNTGELFFGEGSRLTVL.

This rearrangement joins TRBV18 to TRBJ2-2; 8 bases are shared with TRBD1. CDR3 length: 18 residues. Per the germline V gene, CDR1 is KGHSH and CDR2 is LQKENI. V lost 3 bases and J lost 3; bases outside the gene matches: 12. CDR3 in amino acids: CASSPIRGRGRHTGELFF. CDR3 nucleotide sequence: TGTGCCAGCTCACCCATCCGGGGCAGGGGGCGACACACCGGGGAGCTGTTTTTT. Complete variable domain (other parts from reference TRBV18 and TRBJ2-2): NAGVMQNPRHLVRRRGQEARLRCSPMKGHSHVYWYRQLPEEGLKFMVYLQKENIIDESGMPKERFSAEFPKEGPSILRIQQVVRGDSAAYFCASSPIRGRGRHTGELFFGEGSRLTVL.

V is TRBV14 and J is TRBJ1-1, with 9 bases fitting TRBD1. J was trimmed by 13 bases and V by 1 base; bases with no gene match: 13. The CDR3 is 15 amino acids. Germline V gene data show CDR1 as SGHDN and CDR2 as FVKESK. CDR3 in DNA: TGTGCCAGCAGCCAAGCTGGTGGGACAGGGCGAATGGATTTCTTT. It specifies CASSQAGGTGRMDFF.